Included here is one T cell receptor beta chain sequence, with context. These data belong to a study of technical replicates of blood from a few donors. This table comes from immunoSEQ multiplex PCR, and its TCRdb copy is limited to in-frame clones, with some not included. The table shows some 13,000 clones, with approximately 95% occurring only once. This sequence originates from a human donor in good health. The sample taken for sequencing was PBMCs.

CDR3 sequence reads: CAISEGTSGRIPYEQYF. Here the CDR3 DNA reads TGTGCCATCAGTGAGGGGACTAGCGGGAGGATCCCCTACGAGCAGTACTTC. The chain links TRBV10-3 to TRBJ2-7, with 15 nucleotides matching TRBD2. Germline CDR1 and CDR2: ENHRY and SYGVKD. CDR3 length: 17 residues. J was trimmed by 2 bases and V by 2 bases; bases with no gene match: 4.